A selection of T cell receptor beta chains follows, all from one sample in a study of OX40 agonist ivuxolimab in advanced cancers. Sequenced by immunoSEQ multiplex PCR; TCRdb stores in-frame clones only, minus some. This sample has about 19,000 clones; around nine tenths occur once, and the top ten carry less than 60%. The starting material was CD4+ or CD8+ T cells sorted from blood, obtained in a trial of the OX40 agonist ivuxolimab. All receptors come from an adult with an advanced solid tumor such as melanoma, head and neck, liver or kidney cancer. Each CDR3 is given with its conserved first and last residue. D genes are given only for firm matches. Clone size is shown for a subset of rows, as once, few, many or a class of expanded clone.

>TRBJ2-3|few|TRBD1|TRBV4-2
CASSQGPGGESTDTQYF
TGTGCCAGCAGCCAAGGGCCAGGGGGCGAAAGCACAGATACGCAGTATTTT
>TRBJ2-1|once|-|TRBV27
CASSFTGTPTGEQFF
TGTGCCAGCAGTTTTACCGGGACCCCCACCGGTGAGCAGTTCTTC
>TRBJ2-5|-|TRBD1|TRBV10-3
CAISESWTGGEETQYF
TGTGCCATCAGTGAGTCGTGGACAGGGGGGGAAGAGACCCAGTACTTC
>TRBJ1-1|once|-|TRBV6-5
CASSYGTPDEAFF
TGTGCCAGCAGTTATGGGACACCCGATGAAGCTTTCTTT
>TRBJ2-7|-|-|TRBV4-2
CASSSSALSSYEQYF
TGTGCCAGCAGTTCTAGCGCTCTCAGCTCCTACGAGCAGTACTTC
>TRBJ1-5|-|-|TRBV19
CASSIPPPGPSNQPQHF
TGTGCCAGTAGTATCCCGCCTCCGGGGCCAAGCAATCAGCCCCAGCATTTT
>TRBJ1-2|-|-|TRBV19
CASSKDLNGDYGYTF
TGTGCCAGTAGTAAGGACCTAAATGGGGACTATGGCTACACCTTC
>TRBJ1-1|-|-|TRBV11-1
CASSFLVDTEAFF
TGTGCCAGCAGCTTCCTTGTGGACACTGAAGCTTTCTTT
>TRBJ2-2|-|-|TRBV10-1
CASSDKGTNTGELFF
TGCGCCAGCAGTGACAAGGGGACGAACACCGGGGAGCTGTTTTTT
>TRBJ2-7|-|TRBD2|TRBV2
CASRTSSYEQYF
TGTGCCAGCCGGACTAGTTCCTACGAGCAGTACTTC
>TRBJ2-2|-|TRBD2|TRBV19
CASSTHSSGRAGELFF
TGTGCCAGTAGTACCCACTCTAGCGGGAGGGCCGGGGAGCTGTTTTTT
>TRBJ2-7|-|-|TRBV5-4
CASSVDKGPYEQYF
TGTGCCAGCAGCGTGGACAAGGGCCCCTACGAGCAGTACTTC
>TRBJ1-1|hyperexpanded|TRBD1|TRBV7-7
CASSLDREAEAFF
TGTGCTAGCAGTTTGGACAGGGAGGCTGAAGCTTTCTTT
>TRBJ2-7|-|TRBD1|TRBV6-1
CASSFGQGGYEQYF
TGTGCCAGCAGTTTCGGACAGGGAGGCTACGAGCAGTACTTC